The clone carrying this T cell receptor (beta chain) was counted between two and nine times. Its antigen is currently unknown. This specimen comes from a study of neurological immune-mediated disorders. Overall study findings and caveats: Falling below healthy controls, multiple sclerosis showed the least TCR clonal expansion, while HTLV-1-associated myelopathy showed the most. No sharing of CDR3 amino acid sequences was observed among expanded clones across subjects, suggesting private repertoires in all groups.

CDR1 is SGHRS, CDR2 YFSETQ, per germline. This CDR3 has 15 amino acids. V trimming: 4 bases; J trimming: 6 bases; junction bases outside the gene matches: 10. The time point denotes: longitudinal time-point 3. Every sequencing run gave over 200 million TCR-beta sequences, taken from 15-18 subjects. Using its own MiXCR run on the 5' RACE reads, TCRdb lists one record per CDR3 protein. The sample consists of fewer than 55,000 distinct CDR3 sequences, about 13% of them appearing once. The chain combines TRBV5-1 with TRBJ2-7, with TRBD1 identical over 10 bases. The source material was PBMCs. This sequence was found in a male donor with HTLV-1-associated myelopathy (HAM/TSP). The CDR3 DNA follows: TGCGCCAGCAGCCCGCAGGGACAGGGGACAGTCGAGCAGTACTTC. This gives the protein CASSPQGQGTVEQYF.